This T cell receptor beta chain originates from a study of T cells in Graves' hyperthyroidism and ophthalmopathy. As for the study in general: The blood sample was taken at first diagnosis, before treatment began.

Findings of the study overall: Prediction of ophthalmopathy progression came a median about 6 months pre-onset.

Trimming took off 5 bases at V and 6 bases at J, with 19 bases between the two ends. The CDR3 spans 15 residues. Germline CDR1 reads SGHVS; CDR2 reads FQNEAQ. TCR beta CDR3 sequences were amplified from RNA transcripts. TCR CDR3 regions were first amplified by RT-PCR with HTBI primers. TCRdb ran MiXCR on the multiplex PCR reads and lists one entry per CDR3 protein. The sample lists roughly 640,000 distinct CDR3 sequences; roughly a sixth were seen once. Ophthalmopathy patients had moderate-to-severe active disease, CAS ≥3, NOSPECS ≥4, and disease duration under 3 months. This clonotype was counted a few times. As yet, its antigen is unknown.

This sequence joins TRBV7-8 and TRBJ2-5; weak D call: TRBD1 (6 bases). This receptor was identified in a woman aged 40 to 50 with Graves' ophthalmopathy. The material sequenced was blood. DNA for the CDR3: TGTGCCAGCAGCCCACCGCGTTGGGGGCCGAAGACCCAGTACTTC. It yields the protein CASSPPRWGPKTQYF.